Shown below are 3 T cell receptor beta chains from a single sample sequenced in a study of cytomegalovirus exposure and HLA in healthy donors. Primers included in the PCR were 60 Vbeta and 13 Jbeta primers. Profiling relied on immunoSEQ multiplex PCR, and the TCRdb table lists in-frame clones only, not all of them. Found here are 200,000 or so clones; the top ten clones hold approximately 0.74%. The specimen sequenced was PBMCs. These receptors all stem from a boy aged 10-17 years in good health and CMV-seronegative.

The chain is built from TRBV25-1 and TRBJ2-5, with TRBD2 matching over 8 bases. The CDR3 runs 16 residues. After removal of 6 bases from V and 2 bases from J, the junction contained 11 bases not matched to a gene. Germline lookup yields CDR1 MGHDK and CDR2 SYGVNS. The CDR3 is CASSRGGTDSQETQYF. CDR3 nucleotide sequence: TGTGCCAGCAGCCGGGGGGGGACGGACAGTCAAGAGACCCAGTACTTC. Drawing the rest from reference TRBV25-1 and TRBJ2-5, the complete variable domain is EADIYQTPRYLVIGTGKKITLECSQTMGHDKMYWYQQDPGMELHLIHYSYGVNSTEKGDLSSESTVSRIRTEHFPLTLESARPSHTSQYLCASSRGGTDSQETQYFGPGTRLLVL.

The CDR3 coding sequence is TGTGCCAGCAGTTTATGGGACAGGGGCTCCTACGAGCAGTACTTC. Encoded protein: CASSLWDRGSYEQYF. This rearrangement joins TRBV28 to TRBJ2-7, with 9 bases that match TRBD1. The ends lost 0 bases at V and 0 bases at J; junction bases unmatched: 0. Germline V gene lookup returns CDR1 MDHEN and CDR2 SYDVKM. The CDR3 has 15 residues.

CDR3 region: CASSPRERDEQFF. CDR3 sequence (DNA): TGTGCCAGCAGCCCAAGAGAGCGCGATGAGCAGTTCTTC. V usage is TRBV5-4 and J usage is TRBJ2-1; D uncertain. Germline CDR1 and CDR2: SGHNT and YYREEE (reference sequence). Deletions cut 4 bases from V and 8 bases from J, with 13 bases between. The CDR3 runs to 13 residues.